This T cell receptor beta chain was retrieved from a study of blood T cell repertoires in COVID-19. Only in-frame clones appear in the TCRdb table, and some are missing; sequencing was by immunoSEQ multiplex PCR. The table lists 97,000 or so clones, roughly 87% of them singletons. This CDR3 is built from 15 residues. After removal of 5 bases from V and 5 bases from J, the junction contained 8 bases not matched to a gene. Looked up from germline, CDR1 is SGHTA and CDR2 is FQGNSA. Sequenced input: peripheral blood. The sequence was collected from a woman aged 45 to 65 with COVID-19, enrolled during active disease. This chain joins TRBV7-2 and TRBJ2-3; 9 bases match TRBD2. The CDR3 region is CASSPLAGSRDTQYF. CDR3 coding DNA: TGTGCCAGCAGCCCCCTAGCGGGGTCTAGAGATACGCAGTATTTT.